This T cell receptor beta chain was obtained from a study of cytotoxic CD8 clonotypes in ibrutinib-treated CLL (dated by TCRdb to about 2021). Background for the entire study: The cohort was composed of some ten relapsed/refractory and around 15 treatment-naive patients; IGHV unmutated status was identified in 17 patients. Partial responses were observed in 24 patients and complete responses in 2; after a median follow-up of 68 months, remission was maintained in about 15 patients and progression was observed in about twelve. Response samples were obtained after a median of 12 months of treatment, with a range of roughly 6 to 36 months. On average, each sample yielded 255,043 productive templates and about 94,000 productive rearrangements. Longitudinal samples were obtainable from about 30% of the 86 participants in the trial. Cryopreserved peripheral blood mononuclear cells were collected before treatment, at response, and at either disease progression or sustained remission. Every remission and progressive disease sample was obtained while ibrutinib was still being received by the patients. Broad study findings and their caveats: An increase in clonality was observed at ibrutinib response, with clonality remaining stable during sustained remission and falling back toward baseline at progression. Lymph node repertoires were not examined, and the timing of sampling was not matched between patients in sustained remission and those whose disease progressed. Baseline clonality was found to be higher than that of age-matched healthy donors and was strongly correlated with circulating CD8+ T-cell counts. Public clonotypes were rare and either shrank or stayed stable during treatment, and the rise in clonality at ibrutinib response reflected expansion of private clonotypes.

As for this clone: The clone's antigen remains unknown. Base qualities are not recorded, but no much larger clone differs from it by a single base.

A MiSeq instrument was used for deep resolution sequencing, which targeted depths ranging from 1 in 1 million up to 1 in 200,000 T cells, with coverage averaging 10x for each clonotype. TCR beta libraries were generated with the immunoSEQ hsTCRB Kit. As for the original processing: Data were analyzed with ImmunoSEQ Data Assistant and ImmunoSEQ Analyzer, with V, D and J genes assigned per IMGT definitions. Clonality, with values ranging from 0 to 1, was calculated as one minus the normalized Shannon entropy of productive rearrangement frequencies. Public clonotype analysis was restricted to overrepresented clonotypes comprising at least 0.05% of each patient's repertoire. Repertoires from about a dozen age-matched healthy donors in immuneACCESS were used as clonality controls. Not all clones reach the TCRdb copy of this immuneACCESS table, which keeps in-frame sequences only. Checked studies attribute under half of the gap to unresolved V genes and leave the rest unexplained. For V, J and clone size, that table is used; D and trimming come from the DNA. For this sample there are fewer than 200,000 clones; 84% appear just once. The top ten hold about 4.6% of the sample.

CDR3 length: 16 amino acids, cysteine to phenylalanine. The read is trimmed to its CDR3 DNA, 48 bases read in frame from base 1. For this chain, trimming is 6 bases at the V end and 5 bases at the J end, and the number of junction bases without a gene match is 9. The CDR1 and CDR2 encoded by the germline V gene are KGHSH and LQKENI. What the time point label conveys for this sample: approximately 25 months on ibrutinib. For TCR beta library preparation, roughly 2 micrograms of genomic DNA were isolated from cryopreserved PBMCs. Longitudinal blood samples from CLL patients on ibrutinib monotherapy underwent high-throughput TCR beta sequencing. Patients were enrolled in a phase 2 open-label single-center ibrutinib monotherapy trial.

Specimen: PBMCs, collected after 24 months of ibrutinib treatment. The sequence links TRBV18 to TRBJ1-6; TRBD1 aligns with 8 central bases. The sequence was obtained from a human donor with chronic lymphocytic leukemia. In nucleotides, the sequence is TGTGCCAGCTCGCCCCGGGTGACAGGGGATAATTCACCCCTCCACTTT. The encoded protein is CASSPRVTGDNSPLHF.